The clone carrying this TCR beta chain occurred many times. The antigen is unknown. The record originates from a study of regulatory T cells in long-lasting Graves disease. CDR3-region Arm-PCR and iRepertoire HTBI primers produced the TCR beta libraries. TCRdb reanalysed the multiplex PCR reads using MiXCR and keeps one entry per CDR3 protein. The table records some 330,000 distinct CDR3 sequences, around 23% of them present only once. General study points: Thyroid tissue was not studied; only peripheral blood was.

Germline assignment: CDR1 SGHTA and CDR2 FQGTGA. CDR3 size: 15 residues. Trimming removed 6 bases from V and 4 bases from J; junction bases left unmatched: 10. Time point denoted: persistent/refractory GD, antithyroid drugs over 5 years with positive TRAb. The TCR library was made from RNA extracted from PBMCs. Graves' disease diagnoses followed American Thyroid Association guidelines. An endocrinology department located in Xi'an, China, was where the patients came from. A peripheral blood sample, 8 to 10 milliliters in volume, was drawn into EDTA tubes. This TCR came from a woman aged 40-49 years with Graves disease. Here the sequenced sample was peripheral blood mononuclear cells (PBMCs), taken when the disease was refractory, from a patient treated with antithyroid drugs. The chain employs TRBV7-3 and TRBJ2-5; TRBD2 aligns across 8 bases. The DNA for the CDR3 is TGTGCCAGCAGTTGGAGCGGGGGCTCCGGAGAGACCCAGTACTTC. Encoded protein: CASSWSGGSGETQYF.